This note documents a single TCR beta chain sequence. The antigen is undetermined. The data derive from a study of cytomegalovirus exposure and HLA in healthy donors. Unmatched junction bases numbered 8, after V lost 6 bases and J lost 3 bases. CDR3 length: 15 residues. CDR1 SNHLY and CDR2 FYNNEI come from the germline V gene. General study findings and limits: The study put 150 to 200 TCR beta chains on its list as cytomegalovirus-associated.

Profiling relied on immunoSEQ multiplex PCR, and the TCRdb table lists in-frame clones only, not all of them. The sample lists about 92,000 clones; under 95% were seen once. This TCR was sampled from a woman aged 25 to 45 in good health and CMV-seropositive. Sequencing input: PBMCs. The chain recombines TRBV2 with TRBJ2-3, with 8 bases matching TRBD1. The chain's CDR3 is CASRPRTGPTDTQYF. The DNA of the CDR3 is TGTGCCAGCAGACCCCGGACAGGGCCGACAGATACGCAGTATTTT.